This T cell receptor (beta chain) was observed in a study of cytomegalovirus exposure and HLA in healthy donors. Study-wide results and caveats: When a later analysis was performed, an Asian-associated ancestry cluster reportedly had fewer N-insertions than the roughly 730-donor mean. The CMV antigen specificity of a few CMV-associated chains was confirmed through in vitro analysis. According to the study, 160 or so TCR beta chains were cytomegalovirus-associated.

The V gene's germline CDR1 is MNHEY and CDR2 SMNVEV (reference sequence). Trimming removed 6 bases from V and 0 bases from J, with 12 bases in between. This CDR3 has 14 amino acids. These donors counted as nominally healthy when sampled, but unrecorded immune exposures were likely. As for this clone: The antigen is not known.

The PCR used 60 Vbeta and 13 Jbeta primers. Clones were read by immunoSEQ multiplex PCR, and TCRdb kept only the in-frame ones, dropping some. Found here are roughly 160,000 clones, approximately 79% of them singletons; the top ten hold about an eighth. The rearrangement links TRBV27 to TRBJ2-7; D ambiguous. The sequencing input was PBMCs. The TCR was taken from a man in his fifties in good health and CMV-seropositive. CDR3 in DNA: TGTGCCAGCAGCCCCACTCCAAGCTCCTACGAGCAGTACTTC. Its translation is CASSPTPSSYEQYF.